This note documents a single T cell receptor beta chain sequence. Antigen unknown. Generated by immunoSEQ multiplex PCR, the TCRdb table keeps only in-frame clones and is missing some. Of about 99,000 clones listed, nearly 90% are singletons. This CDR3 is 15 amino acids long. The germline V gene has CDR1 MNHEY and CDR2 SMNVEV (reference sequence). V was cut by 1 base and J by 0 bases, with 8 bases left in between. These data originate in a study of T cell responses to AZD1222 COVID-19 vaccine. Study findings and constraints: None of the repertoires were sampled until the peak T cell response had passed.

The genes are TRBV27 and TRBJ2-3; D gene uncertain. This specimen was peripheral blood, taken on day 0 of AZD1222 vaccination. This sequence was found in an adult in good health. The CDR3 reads CASSLYRPSTDTQYF. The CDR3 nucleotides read TGTGCCAGCAGTTTATATCGGCCTAGCACAGATACGCAGTATTTT.